The next 29 T cell receptor beta chains were all read from a single sample in a study of T cells in Graves' hyperthyroidism and ophthalmopathy. Amplification targeted TCR beta CDR3 regions from RNA transcripts. When the TCR CDR3 underwent first-round RT-PCR, the HTBI primer set was used. Using its own MiXCR run on the multiplex PCR reads, TCRdb lists one record per CDR3 protein. The data contain 600,000 to 900,000 distinct CDR3 sequences, around 17% of them singletons. The sample taken for sequencing was blood. These receptors originate from a man between 18 and 29 years old with Graves' hyperthyroidism.

This clonotype was picked up a small number of times. The DNA for the CDR3 is TGTGCCAGCAGCTTGACCGGCAGTAAAGGCTACACCTTC. Protein: CASSLTGSKGYTF. The chain recombines TRBV12-3 or TRBV12-4 with TRBJ1-2; D remains unclear. V lost 6 bases to trimming and J lost 8 bases, with 16 bases between them. The CDR3 has 13 residues.

This clonotype was seen at least ten times. The rearrangement joins TRBV2 to TRBJ2-3; D call uncertain. The germline V gene encodes CDR1 SNHLY and CDR2 FYNNEI. The CDR3 has 14 residues. V dropped 6 bases and J dropped 5 bases, with 15 bases sitting between them. The CDR3 here is CASSPRTGRDTQYF. As DNA, the CDR3 is TGTGCCAGCAGCCCCCGGACCGGCCGAGATACGCAGTATTTT. The full variable domain, with the rest looked up from reference TRBV2 and TRBJ2-3, is EPEVTQTPSHQVTQMGQEVILRCVPISNHLYFYWYRQILGQKVEFLVSFYNNEISEKSEIFDDQFSVERPDGSNFTLKIRSTKLEDSAMYFCASSPRTGRDTQYFGPGTRLTVL.

This chain connects TRBV27 to TRBJ1-1; D is unclear. The CDR3 is 15 residues long. V gave up 4 bases and J gave up 0 bases, with 12 bases separating them. Germline loops: CDR1 MNHEY, CDR2 SMNVEV (reference sequence). Here the CDR3 reads CASSSLGGMNTEAFF. The CDR3 DNA reads TGTGCCAGCAGTTCCCTGGGCGGTATGAACACTGAAGCTTTCTTT.

The rearrangement joins TRBV9 to TRBJ1-3; 9 bases align to TRBD1. The CDR3 is 15 amino acids. The germline V gene encodes CDR1 SGDLS and CDR2 YYNGEE. Trimming removed 2 bases from V and 9 bases from J; junction bases left unmatched: 9. CDR3 nucleotides: TGTGCCAGCAGCGTTTCGGGACAGGGATCTAGCACCATATATTTT. Translation: CASSVSGQGSSTIYF.

This clonotype appeared a few times. The chain joins TRBV2 to TRBJ2-1; maybe TRBD2 (7 bases). The V gene's germline CDR1 is SNHLY and CDR2 FYNNEI. V was clipped by 6 bases and J by 9 bases, with 21 bases between them. The CDR3 loop spans 15 amino acids. CDR3 coding DNA: TGTGCCAGCAGCCCGGGGGGCGGGAGAGGGTTTGAGCAGTTCTTC. Translated, it gives CASSPGGGRGFEQFF.

This clonotype has at least ten counts. The chain has TRBV6-2 or TRBV6-3 and TRBJ2-2, with 8 bases lining up with TRBD1. Germline V lookup: CDR1 MNHEY, CDR2 SVGEGT. This CDR3 contains 14 residues. The J segment lost 7 bases and the V segment lost 4 bases, leaving 5 bases of the junction unmatched. The CDR3 sequence: CASSWTGSGGELFF. The CDR3 nucleotides are TGTGCCAGCAGTTGGACAGGGTCGGGCGGGGAGCTGTTTTTT.

This clonotype was observed a handful of times. CDR3 residues: CAISDDWGPNSPLHF. Here the CDR3 DNA reads TGTGCCATCAGTGACGATTGGGGGCCTAATTCACCCCTCCACTTT. This chain links TRBV10-3 with TRBJ1-6; a possible D gene is TRBD1 (6 bases). From germline, CDR1 is ENHRY and CDR2 SYGVKD. The CDR3 loop spans 15 amino acids. Trimming removed 3 bases from V and 6 bases from J, with 12 bases in between.

This clonotype has ten or more counts. This chain connects TRBV5-1 to TRBJ2-7, with D uncertain. This CDR3 is built from 14 residues. CDR1 and CDR2 from the germline V gene are SGHRS and YFSETQ. Trimming took 0 bases from V and 3 from J, leaving 10 bases between them. CDR3 sequence: CASSLASRLYEQYF. The CDR3 DNA is TGCGCCAGCAGCTTGGCTTCGCGGCTCTACGAGCAGTACTTC.

This clonotype was seen only a few times. CDR3 sequence: CASSYPGLAGGRYNEQFF. The CDR3 DNA reads TGTGCCAGCAGTTACCCGGGACTAGCGGGAGGGCGCTACAATGAGCAGTTCTTC. The V and J genes are TRBV6-2 or TRBV6-3 and TRBJ2-1; 16 nucleotides align to TRBD2. Germline V gene lookup returns CDR1 MNHEY and CDR2 SVGEGT. This CDR3 is 18 amino acids long. The junction had 4 bases not matched to a gene; V was cut back by 2 bases and J by 3 bases.

The table lists this clonotype with a count of one. The rearrangement uses TRBV6-2 or TRBV6-3 and TRBJ2-7, with 10 bases matching TRBD1. The trim removed 1 base at V and 0 bases at J, leaving 9 bases unmatched. This CDR3 comprises 18 residues. Germline CDR1 MNHEY, CDR2 SVGEGT. The CDR3 sequence: CASSYWGQGSTVSYEQYF. The CDR3, as DNA: TGTGCCAGCAGTTACTGGGGACAGGGGTCGACCGTCTCCTACGAGCAGTACTTC.

Only a few counts were recorded for this clonotype. The chain couples TRBV6-1 to TRBJ2-3; the D call may be TRBD1 or TRBD2 (5 bases each). This CDR3 spans 15 amino acids. V was trimmed by 2 bases and J by 1 base, leaving 10 bases between them. Germline loops: CDR1 MNHNS, CDR2 SASEGT. CDR3 DNA sequence: TGTGCCAGCAGTGAATGGGACGGCCGCACAGATACGCAGTATTTT. This translates into CASSEWDGRTDTQYF.

This clonotype was seen once. CDR3 sequence (DNA): TGCAGCGTTGATTTCCGATCGGAGACCCAGTACTTC. Translated: CSVDFRSETQYF. The chain uses TRBV29-1 and TRBJ2-5; D remains ambiguous. V was clipped by 3 bases and J by 5 bases, with 10 bases between them. Per the germline V gene, CDR1 is SQVTM and CDR2 is ANQGSEA. This CDR3 region has 12 residues.

CDR3 nucleotide sequence: TGTGCCAGCAGTGCGGCGGTGAGCTCCTATAATTCACCCCTCCACTTT. As protein: CASSAAVSSYNSPLHF. The V and J genes are TRBV2 and TRBJ1-6, with D unresolved. The CDR3 covers 16 residues. Germline values: CDR1 SNHLY, CDR2 FYNNEI. Trimming shortened V by 4 bases and J by 0 bases, and 10 bases separated the two germline ends.

The rearrangement uses TRBV7-9 and TRBJ1-5, with TRBD1 as a possible D gene (6 bases). In germline, CDR1 is SEHNR, CDR2 FQNEAQ (reference sequence). There are 11 residues in the CDR3. The V end lost 5 bases, the J end lost 9 bases, and 8 bases lay between the germline ends. CDR3 loop: CASSRGGPQHF. The CDR3 bases are TGTGCCAGCAGCCGAGGGGGGCCCCAGCATTTT.

In its sample, this clonotype was seen many times. This chain uses TRBV11-3 with TRBJ2-3; no clear D gene. CDR3 length: 14 residues. Between the trimmed V and J ends, which lost 5 bases and 1 base, there was a span of 10 bases. Per germline, CDR1 SGHNT and CDR2 YENEEA. The CDR3 region has the DNA TGTGCCAGCAGCCTGGACGAGGGCACAGATACGCAGTATTTT. Protein product: CASSLDEGTDTQYF.

Many counts were recorded for this clonotype. This rearrangement joins TRBV3-1 to TRBJ2-1, with 13 bases that match TRBD2. Germline V gives CDR1 LGHDT, CDR2 YNNKEL (reference sequence). CDR3 length: 17 amino acids. The J segment lost 5 bases and the V segment lost 0 bases, leaving 4 bases of the junction unmatched. CDR3 nucleotides: TGTGCCAGCAGCCAAGACACTAGCGGGAGGGGGCACAATGAGCAGTTCTTC. It encodes CASSQDTSGRGHNEQFF.

In this sample, this clonotype turned up many times. The CDR3 sequence is CASSLGQGHYEQYF. Written as DNA, the CDR3 is TGTGCCAGCAGTTTAGGGCAGGGCCACTACGAGCAGTACTTC. The V call is TRBV28, the J call TRBJ2-7; D perhaps matches TRBD1 (5 bases). CDR1 is MDHEN, CDR2 SYDVKM, per germline. This CDR3 has 14 amino acids. The germline V and J ends were trimmed by 2 bases and 3 bases, with 11 bases remaining between them.

With regard to this clonotype: A much larger clone differs from this one at a single base, so this may be a read error. The V gene is TRBV11-3, the J gene TRBJ2-5, with TRBD1 identical over 9 bases. Germline assignment: CDR1 SGHNT and CDR2 YENEEA. This CDR3 is 15 amino acids long. CDR3 sequence (DNA): TGTGCCGGCAGCTTCCAAACAGGGGGCGCGGAGACCCAGTACTTC. Translated, it gives CAGSFQTGGAETQYF.

This clonotype was observed at least ten times. The gene calls are TRBV7-2 and TRBJ2-5; the D gene is possibly TRBD1 (6 bases). The CDR3 extends over 13 amino acids. Germline loops: CDR1 SGHTA, CDR2 FQGNSA. V lost 4 bases and J lost 5, with 11 bases in between. The CDR3 region is CASSSQGRETQYF. DNA for the CDR3: TGTGCCAGCAGCTCACAGGGTAGGGAGACCCAGTACTTC. Variable domain in full (rest from reference TRBV7-2 and TRBJ2-5): GAGVSQSPSNKVTEKGKDVELRCDPISGHTALYWYRQSLGQGLEFLIYFQGNSAPDKSGLPSDRFSAERTGGSVSTLTIQRTQQEDSAVYLCASSSQGRETQYFGPGTRLLVL.

This clonotype has a count of ten or more. This chain connects TRBV7-6 to TRBJ2-1; D is perhaps TRBD2 (6 bases). This CDR3 spans 16 amino acids. Germline V gives CDR1 SGHVS, CDR2 FNYEAQ. Between the trimmed V and J ends, which lost 0 bases and 0 bases, there was a span of 9 bases. Here the CDR3 DNA reads TGTGCCAGCAGCTTAGCGACCGGGAGCTCCTACAATGAGCAGTTCTTC. Its protein product is CASSLATGSSYNEQFF. The variable domain in full, completed from reference TRBV7-6 and TRBJ2-1, reads GAGVSQSPRYKVTKRGQDVALRCDPISGHVSLYWYRQALGQGPEFLTYFNYEAQQDKSGLPNDRFSAERPEGSISTLTIQRTEQRDSAMYRCASSLATGSSYNEQFFGPGTRLTVL.

About this clonotype itself: Given a much more abundant clone one base away, this may be a read error. The chain uses TRBV11-2 and TRBJ2-1; tentatively, D is TRBD1 (5 bases). This CDR3 comprises 13 residues. Germline CDR1 reads SGHAT; CDR2 reads FQNNGV. The CDR3 protein is CASGLVRGDEQFF. For the CDR3, the DNA is TGTGCCAGCGGCTTAGTTAGGGGCGATGAGCAGTTCTTC.

The chain couples TRBV7-2 to TRBJ2-2; a possible D gene is TRBD2 (6 bases). This CDR3 contains 15 residues. In germline, CDR1 is SGHTA, CDR2 FQGNSA. V lost 7 bases and J 6 bases, leaving 18 bases between the germline ends. The CDR3 nucleotides read TGTGCCAGCAACCTGGGACTGCGTGAGGCCGGGGAGCTGTTTTTT. Protein: CASNLGLREAGELFF. The variable domain in full, with the rest retrieved from reference TRBV7-2 and TRBJ2-2, is GAGVSQSPSNKVTEKGKDVELRCDPISGHTALYWYRQSLGQGLEFLIYFQGNSAPDKSGLPSDRFSAERTGGSVSTLTIQRTQQEDSAVYLCASNLGLREAGELFFGEGSRLTVL.

The gene calls are TRBV4-2 and TRBJ1-4; 7 bases fit TRBD1. In germline, CDR1 is LGHNA, CDR2 YNFKEQ. J was trimmed by 4 bases and V by 0 bases; bases with no gene match: 8. The length of the CDR3 is 17 residues. The CDR3 DNA reads as TGTGCCAGCAGCCAAGATTTACAGGGGCCCTATAATGAAAAACTGTTTTTT. Translation gives CASSQDLQGPYNEKLFF.

This clonotype was recorded at least ten times. The V and J genes are TRBV28 and TRBJ2-2; no reliable D call. Germline CDR1 reads MDHEN; CDR2 reads SYDVKM. The CDR3 has 12 amino acids. The V and J ends lost 3 bases and 6 bases respectively, with 5 bases between them. CDR3 nucleotides: TGTGCCAGCAGTTTCTCCGCCGGGGAGCTGTTTTTT. Translating gives CASSFSAGELFF.

This clonotype has ten or more counts. This chain joins TRBV2 and TRBJ2-5, with D unclear. Per germline, CDR1 SNHLY and CDR2 FYNNEI. The V gene lost 8 bases and the J gene lost 3 bases, with 7 bases spanning the gap. There are 11 residues in the CDR3. The CDR3 DNA follows: TGTGCCAGCCTACGGGAAGAGACCCAGTACTTC. This codes for CASLREETQYF.

V gene TRBV30 combines with J gene TRBJ1-2; D unresolved. V lost 0 bases and J 2 bases, leaving 7 bases between the germline ends. CDR1 and CDR2 (germline): GTSNPN, SVGIG (reference sequence). The length of the CDR3 is 13 residues. The CDR3 spells CAWSVVPNYGYTF. The CDR3 bases are TGTGCCTGGAGTGTTGTCCCGAACTATGGCTACACCTTC. Together with reference TRBV30 and TRBJ1-2, the CDR3 gives the full variable domain: SQTIHQWPATLVQPVGSPLSLECTVEGTSNPNLYWYRQAAGRGLQLLFYSVGIGQISSEVPQNLSASRPQDRQFILSSKKLLLSDSGFYLCAWSVVPNYGYTFGSGTRLTVV.

This clonotype was observed many times. The chain recombines TRBV6-1 with TRBJ1-5; a possible D gene is TRBD1 (5 bases). Looked up from germline, CDR1 is MNHNS and CDR2 is SASEGT. The CDR3 consists of 14 residues. V was clipped by 7 bases and J by 4 bases, with 14 bases between them. The CDR3 DNA follows: TGTGCCAGCATCCCCGGGAGACAGAATCAGCCCCAGCATTTT. It yields the protein CASIPGRQNQPQHF.

This clonotype was recorded many times. The V gene is TRBV5-1, the J gene TRBJ2-7, with a tentative D call TRBD2 (6 bases). The CDR3 totals 14 residues. In germline, CDR1 is SGHRS, CDR2 YFSETQ. V dropped 0 bases and J dropped 5 bases, with 12 bases sitting between them. CDR3 DNA sequence: TGCGCCAGCAGCTTGGAGCTAGCGCAGGACGAGCAGTACTTC. Its translation is CASSLELAQDEQYF. The whole variable domain, remainder taken from reference TRBV5-1 and TRBJ2-7, is KAGVTQTPRYLIKTRGQQVTLSCSPISGHRSVSWYQQTPGQGLQFLFEYFSETQRNKGNFPGRFSGRQFSNSRSEMNVSTLELGDSALYLCASSLELAQDEQYFGPGTRLTVT.

As to this clonotype: A much larger clonotype is one base distant, so this may be a read error. This sequence joins TRBV7-9 and TRBJ1-1; D may be TRBD1 (6 bases). This CDR3 contains 12 residues. Germline lookup yields CDR1 SEHNR and CDR2 FQNEAQ (reference sequence). CDR3 amino acids: CASMGGGLETFF. CDR3 nucleotides: TGTGCCAGCATGGGGGGGGGGCTTGAAACTTTCTTT.